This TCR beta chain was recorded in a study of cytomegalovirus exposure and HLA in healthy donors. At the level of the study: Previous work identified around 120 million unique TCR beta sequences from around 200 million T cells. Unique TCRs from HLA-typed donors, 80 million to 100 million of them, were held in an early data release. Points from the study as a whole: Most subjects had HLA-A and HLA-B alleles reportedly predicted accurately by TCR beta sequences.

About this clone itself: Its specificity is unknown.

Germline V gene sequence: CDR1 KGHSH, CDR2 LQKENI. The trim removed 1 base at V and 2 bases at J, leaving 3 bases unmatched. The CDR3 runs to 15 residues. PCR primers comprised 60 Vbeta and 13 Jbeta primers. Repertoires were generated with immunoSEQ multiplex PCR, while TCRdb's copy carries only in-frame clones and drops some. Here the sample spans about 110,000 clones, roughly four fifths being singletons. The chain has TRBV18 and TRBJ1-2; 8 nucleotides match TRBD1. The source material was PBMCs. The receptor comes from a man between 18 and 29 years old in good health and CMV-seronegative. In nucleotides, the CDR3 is TGTGCCAGCTCACCACGACAGGGGAGGAACTATGGCTACACCTTC. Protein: CASSPRQGRNYGYTF.